These 8 T cell receptor beta chains came from one sample sequenced in a study of cytomegalovirus exposure and HLA in healthy donors (dated by TCRdb to about 2017). Library generation was performed with the immunoSEQ multiplex PCR assay. For the multiplex PCR, a mixture combining 60 forward primers for TCR Vbeta segments and 13 reverse primers for TCR Jbeta segments was used. Imported from immuneACCESS, the table was reduced by TCRdb to in-frame sequences with V and J called. These copies leave out some clones; in studies compared against another copy, an unresolved V gene accounts for under half, and the cause of the remainder is not known. This sample lists more than 90,000 clones; roughly 82% were detected once. The ten biggest clones cover approximately 8.4% of the sample. The sequenced sample was PBMCs. These receptors all come from a human donor in good health.

This chain uses TRBV6-5 with TRBJ1-2; D is perhaps TRBD1 (6 bases). V lost 5 bases, J lost 6 bases, and 13 bases lay in between. This CDR3 spans 13 amino acids. Germline CDR1 MNHEY, CDR2 SVGAGI. The CDR3 nucleotides are TGTGCCAGCAGTCGCACAGGGTTCGATGGCTACACCTTC. Its translation is CASSRTGFDGYTF.

J is TRBJ2-1 and V is TRBV2, with 9 bases that match TRBD2. Germline CDR1 is SNHLY and CDR2 is FYNNEI. This CDR3 contains 19 residues. Trimming removed 0 bases from V and 4 bases from J; junction bases left unmatched: 13. The CDR3 spells CASSEAQWATSGAYNEQFF. DNA for the CDR3: TGTGCCAGCAGTGAAGCGCAGTGGGCGACTAGCGGAGCTTACAATGAGCAGTTCTTC.

The chain uses TRBV6-5 and TRBJ2-2; D is uncertain. Deletions cut 6 bases from V and 5 bases from J, with 4 bases between. Germline CDR1 MNHEY, CDR2 SVGAGI. There are 11 residues in the CDR3. The CDR3 loop is CASSRTGELFF. CDR3 coding DNA: TGTGCCAGCAGCCGTACCGGGGAGCTGTTTTTT.

The genes are TRBV10-3 and TRBJ2-1; TRBD2 agrees at 11 bases. After removal of 7 bases from V and 5 bases from J, the junction contained 4 bases not matched to a gene. The CDR3 has 14 amino acids. CDR1 is ENHRY and CDR2 is SYGVKD in the germline V gene. This chain's CDR3 is CAIKSSGGDNEQFF. The CDR3 nucleotides are TGTGCCATCAAAAGTAGCGGGGGGGACAATGAGCAGTTCTTC.

The genes are TRBV4-2 and TRBJ2-2, with TRBD2 matching over 11 bases. Germline V CDR1 and CDR2: LGHNA, YNFKEQ. After removal of 0 bases from V and 7 bases from J, the junction contained 7 bases not matched to a gene. The CDR3 runs to 17 residues. This chain's CDR3 is CASSQDSASGGYGELFF. Here the CDR3 DNA reads TGTGCCAGCAGCCAAGATTCGGCTAGCGGGGGGTACGGGGAGCTGTTTTTT.

The chain links TRBV6-6 to TRBJ2-1; 8 positions match TRBD1. Germline V gene sequence: CDR1 MNHNY, CDR2 SVGAGI (reference sequence). J gave up 8 bases and V 1 base, and 10 bases lay outside the gene matches. The CDR3 is 16 amino acids. The CDR3 DNA sequence: TGTGCCAGCAGTTACTACCAGACAGGGGCGGCCGATGAGCAGTTCTTC. Amino acid sequence: CASSYYQTGAADEQFF.

The chain carries TRBV27 and TRBJ1-1, with D possibly TRBD1 on 5 matching bases. The CDR3 contains 15 residues. Trimming took 5 bases from V and 0 from J, leaving 13 bases between them. Looked up from germline, CDR1 is MNHEY and CDR2 is SMNVEV (reference sequence). The CDR3 DNA reads as TGTGCCAGCAGTAGGGGATCTGGGATGAACACTGAAGCTTTCTTT. It is translated as CASSRGSGMNTEAFF.

The V and J genes are TRBV6-1 and TRBJ2-7, with 7 bases that match TRBD1. Per the germline V gene, CDR1 is MNHNS and CDR2 is SASEGT. The trim removed 1 base at V and 3 bases at J, leaving 15 bases unmatched. The CDR3 totals 18 residues. For the CDR3, the DNA is TGTGCCAGCAGTGAAGGTTTATTCTCGGGACAGTCCTACTACGAGCAGTACTTC. It is translated as CASSEGLFSGQSYYEQYF.